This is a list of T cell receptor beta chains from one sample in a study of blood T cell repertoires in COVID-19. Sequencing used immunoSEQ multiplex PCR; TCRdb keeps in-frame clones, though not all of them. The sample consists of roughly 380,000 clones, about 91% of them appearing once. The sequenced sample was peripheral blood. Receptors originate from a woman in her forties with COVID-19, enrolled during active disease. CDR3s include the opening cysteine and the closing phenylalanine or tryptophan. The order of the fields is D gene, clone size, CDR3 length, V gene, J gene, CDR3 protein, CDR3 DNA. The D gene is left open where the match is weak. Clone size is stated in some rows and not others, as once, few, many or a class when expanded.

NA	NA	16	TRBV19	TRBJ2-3	CASREDAWASTDTQYF	TGTGCCAGTAGGGAGGATGCCTGGGCTAGCACAGATACGCAGTATTTT
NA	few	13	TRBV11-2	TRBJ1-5	CASSLDRNQPQHF	TGTGCCAGCAGCTTAGACAGAAATCAGCCCCAGCATTTT
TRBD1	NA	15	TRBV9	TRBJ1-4	CASSFTGQGYEKLFF	TGTGCCAGCAGCTTTACGGGACAGGGCTATGAAAAACTGTTTTTT
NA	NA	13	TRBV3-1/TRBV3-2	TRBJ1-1	CASSPYMNTEAFF	TGTGCCAGCAGCCCTTATATGAACACTGAAGCTTTCTTT
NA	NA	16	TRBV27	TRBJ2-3	CASSRIGTSQGDTQYF	TGTGCCAGCAGCCGAATTGGGACATCCCAGGGAGATACGCAGTATTTT
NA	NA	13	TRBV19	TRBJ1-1	CASSINGRTEAFF	TGTGCCAGTAGTATAAATGGGAGAACTGAAGCTTTCTTT
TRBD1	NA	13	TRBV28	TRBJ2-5	CASSRQGTETQYF	TGTGCCAGCAGTCGACAGGGGACAGAGACCCAGTACTTC
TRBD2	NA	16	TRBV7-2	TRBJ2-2	CASSFPGLAVLGELFF	TGTGCCAGCAGCTTCCCGGGACTAGCGGTTCTCGGGGAGCTGTTTTTT
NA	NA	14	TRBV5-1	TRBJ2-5	CASKLAISGETQYF	TGCGCCAGCAAACTAGCAATTAGCGGAGAGACCCAGTACTTC
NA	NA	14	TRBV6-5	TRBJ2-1	CASMPHRGWNEQFF	TGTGCCAGCATGCCCCACAGAGGGTGGAATGAGCAGTTCTTC
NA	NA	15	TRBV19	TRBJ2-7	CASSSFKTVSYEQYF	TGTGCCAGTAGTTCATTCAAAACTGTATCCTACGAGCAGTACTTC
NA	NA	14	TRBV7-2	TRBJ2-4	CASSLVHAKNIQYF	TGTGCCAGCAGCTTGGTACATGCCAAAAACATTCAGTACTTC
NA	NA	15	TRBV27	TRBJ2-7	CASSWARAASYEQYF	TGTGCCAGCAGTTGGGCCAGGGCGGCATCCTACGAGCAGTACTTC
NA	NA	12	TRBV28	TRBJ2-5	CASKGYPETQYF	TGTGCCAGCAAGGGGTACCCAGAGACCCAGTACTTC
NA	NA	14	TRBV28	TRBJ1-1	CASSMRALGGEAFF	TGTGCCAGCAGTATGAGGGCCCTGGGGGGTGAAGCTTTCTTT
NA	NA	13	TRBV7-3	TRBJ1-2	CASSPDRNYGYTF	TGTGCCAGCAGCCCAGACAGAAACTATGGCTACACCTTC
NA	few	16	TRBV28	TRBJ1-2	CAIPGSTVDFLGGYTF	TGTGCCATCCCCGGGTCGACAGTAGATTTTTTAGGGGGCTACACCTTC
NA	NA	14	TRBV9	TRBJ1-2	CASSVDLNNYGYTF	TGTGCCAGCAGCGTAGACCTAAATAACTATGGCTACACCTTC
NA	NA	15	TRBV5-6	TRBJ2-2	CASSPVTGNTGELFF	TGTGCCAGCAGCCCTGTTACAGGGAACACCGGGGAGCTGTTTTTT
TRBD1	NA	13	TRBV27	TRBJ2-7	CASSFYSTGELYF	TGTGCCAGCAGTTTCTACTCGACAGGGGAGCTGTACTTC
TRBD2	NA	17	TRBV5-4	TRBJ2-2	CASSLRPGGANTGELFF	TGTGCCAGCAGCTTGCGCCCCGGGGGGGCGAACACCGGGGAGCTGTTTTTT
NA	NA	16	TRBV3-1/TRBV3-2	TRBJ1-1	CASSQVAVSLNTEAFF	TGTGCCAGCAGCCAAGTAGCTGTGTCATTGAACACTGAAGCTTTCTTT
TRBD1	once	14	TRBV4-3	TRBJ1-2	CASSQEQGAGGYTF	TGCGCCAGCAGCCAAGAACAGGGGGCGGGTGGCTACACCTTC
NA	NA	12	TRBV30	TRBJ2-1	CAWSLADSEQFF	TGTGCCTGGAGTCTAGCGGACAGTGAGCAGTTCTTC
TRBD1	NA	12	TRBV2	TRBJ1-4	CASRDRDEKLFF	TGTGCCAGCCGGGACAGGGATGAAAAACTGTTTTTT